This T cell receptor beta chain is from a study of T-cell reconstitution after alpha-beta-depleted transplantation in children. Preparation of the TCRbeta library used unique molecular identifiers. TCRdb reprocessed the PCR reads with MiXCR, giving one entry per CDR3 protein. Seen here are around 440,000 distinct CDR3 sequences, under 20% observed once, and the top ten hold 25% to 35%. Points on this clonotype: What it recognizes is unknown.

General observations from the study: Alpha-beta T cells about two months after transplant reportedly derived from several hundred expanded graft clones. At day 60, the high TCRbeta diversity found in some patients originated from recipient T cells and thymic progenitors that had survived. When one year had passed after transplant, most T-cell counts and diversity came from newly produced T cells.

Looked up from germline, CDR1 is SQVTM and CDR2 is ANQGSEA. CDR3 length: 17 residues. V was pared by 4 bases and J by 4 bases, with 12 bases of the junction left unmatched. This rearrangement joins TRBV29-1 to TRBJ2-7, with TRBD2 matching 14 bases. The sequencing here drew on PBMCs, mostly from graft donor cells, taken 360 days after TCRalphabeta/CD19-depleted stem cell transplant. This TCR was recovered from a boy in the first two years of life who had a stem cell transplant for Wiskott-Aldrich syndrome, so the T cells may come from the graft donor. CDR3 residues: CSVARIGTSGGSYEQYF. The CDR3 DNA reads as TGCAGCGTTGCGAGAATTGGGACTAGCGGGGGTTCGTACGAGCAGTACTTC.